This T cell receptor (beta chain) was observed in a study of breast tumors, draining lymph nodes, adjacent tissues. This clonotype was detected many times. The V gene's germline CDR1 is SGDLS and CDR2 YYNGEE. The CDR3 totals 12 residues. V lost 3 bases and J 6 bases, leaving 6 bases between the germline ends. In TCRdb, the multiplex PCR reads were re-called with MiXCR into one record per CDR3 protein. The sample holds around 130,000 distinct CDR3 sequences, less than 25% seen once. Axillary draining lymph nodes of breast cancer patients supplied the node samples. This chain joins TRBV9 and TRBJ2-2; D remains unclear. Specimen: axillary lymph node tissue. The source of this sequence is a female donor with breast cancer. Some clones in this sample may be carry-over from other donors' samples. CDR3 amino acids: CASSEHSGELFF. The CDR3 region has the DNA TGTGCCAGCAGCGAGCACTCCGGGGAGCTGTTTTTT. The full variable domain, its missing parts supplied by reference TRBV9 and TRBJ2-2, is DSGVTQTPKHLITATGQRVTLRCSPRSGDLSVYWYQQSLDQGLQFLIQYYNGEERAKGNILERFSAQQFPDLHSELNLSSLELGDSALYFCASSEHSGELFFGEGSRLTVL.